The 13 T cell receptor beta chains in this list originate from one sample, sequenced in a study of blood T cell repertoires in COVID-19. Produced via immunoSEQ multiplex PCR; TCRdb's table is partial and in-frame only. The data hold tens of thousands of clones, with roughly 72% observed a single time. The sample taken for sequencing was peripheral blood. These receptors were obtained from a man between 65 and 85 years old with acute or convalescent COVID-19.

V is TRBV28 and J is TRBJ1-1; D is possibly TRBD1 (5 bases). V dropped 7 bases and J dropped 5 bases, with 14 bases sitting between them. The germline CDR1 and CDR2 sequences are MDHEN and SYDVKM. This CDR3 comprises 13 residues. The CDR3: CASTSGRGTEAFF. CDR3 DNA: TGTGCCAGCACATCAGGGCGGGGGACTGAAGCTTTCTTT.

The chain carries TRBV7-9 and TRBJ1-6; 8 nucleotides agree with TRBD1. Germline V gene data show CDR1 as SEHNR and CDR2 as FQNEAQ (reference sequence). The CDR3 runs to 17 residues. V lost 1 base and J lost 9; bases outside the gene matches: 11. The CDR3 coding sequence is TGTGCCAGCAGCTTAGGTCTTGGGGCAGGGGGCATTTCACCCCTCCACTTT. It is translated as CASSLGLGAGGISPLHF.

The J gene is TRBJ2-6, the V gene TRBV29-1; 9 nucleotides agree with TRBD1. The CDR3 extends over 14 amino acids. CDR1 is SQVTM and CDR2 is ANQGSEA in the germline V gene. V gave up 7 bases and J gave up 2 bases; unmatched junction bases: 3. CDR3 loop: CSATGGAGANVLTF. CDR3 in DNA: TGCAGCGCAACAGGGGGCGCTGGGGCCAACGTCCTGACTTTC.

The CDR3, as DNA: TGTGCCAGCAGCTTACAGACTAGCGGGGGGTCTTACAATGAGCAGTTCTTC. Protein product: CASSLQTSGGSYNEQFF. This chain uses TRBV7-9 with TRBJ2-1; 13 bases align to TRBD2. CDR3 length: 17 residues. The J segment lost 4 bases and the V segment lost 2 bases, leaving 5 bases of the junction unmatched. Germline loops: CDR1 SEHNR, CDR2 FQNEAQ (reference sequence).

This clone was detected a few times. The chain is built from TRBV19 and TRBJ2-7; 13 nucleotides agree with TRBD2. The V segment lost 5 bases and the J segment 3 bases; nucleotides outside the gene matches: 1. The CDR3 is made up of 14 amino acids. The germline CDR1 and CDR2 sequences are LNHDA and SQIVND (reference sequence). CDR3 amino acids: CASSRTSGSYEQYF. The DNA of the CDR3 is TGTGCCAGTAGTCGGACTAGCGGGAGCTACGAGCAGTACTTC.

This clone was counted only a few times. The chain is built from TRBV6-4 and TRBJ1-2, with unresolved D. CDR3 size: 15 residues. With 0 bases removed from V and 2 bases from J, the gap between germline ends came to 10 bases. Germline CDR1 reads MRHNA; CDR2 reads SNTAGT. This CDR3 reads CASSDSSTGNYGYTF. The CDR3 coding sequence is TGTGCCAGCAGTGACTCGAGCACCGGGAACTATGGCTACACCTTC.

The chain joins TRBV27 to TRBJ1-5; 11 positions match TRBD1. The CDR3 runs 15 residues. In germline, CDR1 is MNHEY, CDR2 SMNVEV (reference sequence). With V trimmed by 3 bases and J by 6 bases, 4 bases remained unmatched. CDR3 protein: CASSLSGTGGQPQHF. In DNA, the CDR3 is TGTGCCAGCAGTTTGTCTGGGACAGGGGGTCAGCCCCAGCATTTT.

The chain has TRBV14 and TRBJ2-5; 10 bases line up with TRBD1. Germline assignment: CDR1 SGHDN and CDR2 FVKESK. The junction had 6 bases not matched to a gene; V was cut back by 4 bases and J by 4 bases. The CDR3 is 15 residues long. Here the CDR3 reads CASSRPGTGAETQYF. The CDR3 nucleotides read TGTGCCAGCAGCCGTCCAGGGACAGGGGCAGAGACCCAGTACTTC.

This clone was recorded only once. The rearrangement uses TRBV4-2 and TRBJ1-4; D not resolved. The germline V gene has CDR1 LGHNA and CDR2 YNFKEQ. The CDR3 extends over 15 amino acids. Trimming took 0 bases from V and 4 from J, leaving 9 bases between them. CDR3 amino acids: CASSQDPQLNEKLFF. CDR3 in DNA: TGTGCCAGCAGCCAAGATCCACAGCTTAATGAAAAACTGTTTTTT.

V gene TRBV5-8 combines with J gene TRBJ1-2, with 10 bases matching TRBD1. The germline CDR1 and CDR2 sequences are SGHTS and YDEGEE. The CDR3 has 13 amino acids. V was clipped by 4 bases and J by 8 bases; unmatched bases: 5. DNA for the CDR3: TGTGCCAGCAGCCTCGACAGGGGGCGCGGCTACACCTTC. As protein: CASSLDRGRGYTF.

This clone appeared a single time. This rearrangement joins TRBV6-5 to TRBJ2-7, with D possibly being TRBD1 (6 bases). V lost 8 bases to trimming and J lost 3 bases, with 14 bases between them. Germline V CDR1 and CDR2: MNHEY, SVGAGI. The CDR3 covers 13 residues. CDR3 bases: TGTGCCAGCTGGCAAGAGACAGGCTACGAGCAGTACTTC. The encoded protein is CASWQETGYEQYF.

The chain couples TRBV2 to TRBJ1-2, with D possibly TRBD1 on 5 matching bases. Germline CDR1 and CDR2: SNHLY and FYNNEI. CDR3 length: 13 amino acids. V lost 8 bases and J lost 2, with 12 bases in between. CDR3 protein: CASWQGRNYGYTF. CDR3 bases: TGTGCCAGCTGGCAGGGTAGGAACTATGGCTACACCTTC.

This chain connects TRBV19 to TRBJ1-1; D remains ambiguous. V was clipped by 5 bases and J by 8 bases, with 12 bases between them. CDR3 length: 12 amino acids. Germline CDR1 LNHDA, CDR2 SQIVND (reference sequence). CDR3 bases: TGTGCCAGTAGTCCCCTAGGAAGAGAAGCTTTCTTT. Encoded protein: CASSPLGREAFF.